The 27 T cell receptor beta chains reported below all come from one sample, sequenced in a study of shared clonotypes between healthy human individuals. Data came from immunoSEQ multiplex PCR; TCRdb stores just in-frame clones and leaves some out. This sample has some 490,000 clones, with about 72% found just once. The sample comprised PBMCs. The receptors come from a woman between 40 and 55 years old in good health. Some clones in this sample may be carry-over from other donors' samples.

In the case of this clone: Since a much larger clone is just one base distant, this may be a read error. The rearrangement links TRBV30 to TRBJ1-2; perhaps TRBD1 as D (5 bases). Germline V gene data show CDR1 as GTSNPN and CDR2 as SVGIG (reference sequence). The CDR3 loop spans 16 amino acids. V was trimmed by 1 base and J by 0 bases, leaving 15 bases between them. The CDR3 DNA reads TGTGCCTGGAGTGACTCCCACGGGGGTTCTAACTATGGCTACACCTTC. It translates to CAWSDSHGGSNYGYTF.

The gene calls are TRBV4-3 and TRBJ1-1; D unclear. From germline, CDR1 is LGHNA and CDR2 YSLEER. The CDR3 consists of 15 residues. V gave up 4 bases and J gave up 1 base, with 13 bases separating them. The CDR3 protein is CASSLGGRPNTEAFF. The CDR3 nucleotides are TGCGCCAGCAGCCTAGGCGGCAGGCCGAACACTGAAGCTTTCTTT.

This chain links TRBV4-1 with TRBJ2-7; 10 nucleotides align to TRBD2. Trimming removed 6 bases from V and 0 bases from J; junction bases left unmatched: 5. CDR3 length: 15 residues. The germline V gene encodes CDR1 MGHRA and CDR2 YSYEKL. CDR3 coding DNA: TGCGCCAGCAGGATACTAGCGGGGCTCTCCTACGAGCAGTACTTC. This codes for CASRILAGLSYEQYF.

For this clone: Additional DNA sequences in this sample encode the identical CDR3. The chain has TRBV20-1 and TRBJ2-7; D is unresolved. V dropped 6 bases and J dropped 1 base, with 7 bases sitting between them. Germline assignment: CDR1 DFQATT and CDR2 SNEGSKA (reference sequence). CDR3 length: 11 residues. CDR3 sequence: CSAHDSYEQYF. Here the CDR3 DNA reads TGCAGTGCCCATGATTCCTACGAGCAGTACTTC.

The CDR3 protein is CASSQGVASGAYEQYF. The CDR3 DNA reads TGCGCCAGCAGCCAAGGAGTAGCCAGCGGTGCCTACGAGCAGTACTTC. This chain joins TRBV4-3 and TRBJ2-5; a weak D match, TRBD2 (5 bases). The J call could be wrong; TRBJ2-7 is a better fit for the DNA end. The CDR3 has 16 residues. Germline assignment: CDR1 LGHNA and CDR2 YSLEER.

V is TRBV11-2 and J is TRBJ2-7, with D hard to call. Between the trimmed V and J ends, which lost 1 base and 2 bases, there was a span of 9 bases. Per germline, CDR1 SGHAT and CDR2 FQNNGV. This CDR3 is built from 14 residues. The CDR3 DNA follows: TGTGCCAGCAGCTTAGGACTCAGGACCTACGAGCAGTACTTC. Protein: CASSLGLRTYEQYF. The entire variable domain, with the rest obtained from reference TRBV11-2 and TRBJ2-7, is as follows: EAGVAQSPRYKIIEKRQSVAFWCNPISGHATLYWYQQILGQGPKLLIQFQNNGVVDDSQLPKDRFSAERLKGVDSTLKIQPAKLEDSAVYLCASSLGLRTYEQYFGPGTRLTVT.

The rearrangement joins TRBV10-3 to TRBJ2-1, with unresolved D. The germline CDR1 and CDR2 sequences are ENHRY and SYGVKD. Trimming cost V 2 bases and J 4 bases, with 6 bases left between them. This CDR3 comprises 13 residues. CDR3 bases: TGTGCCATCAGTGAGGGCGGATACAATGAGCAGTTCTTC. Protein: CAISEGGYNEQFF.

The J gene is TRBJ2-1, the V gene TRBV5-1; D is uncertain. Germline CDR1 is SGHRS and CDR2 is YFSETQ. The CDR3 has 11 residues. With 4 bases removed from V and 5 bases from J, the gap between germline ends came to 4 bases. The CDR3 protein is CASSRNNEQFF. The CDR3 bases are TGCGCCAGCAGCCGAAACAATGAGCAGTTCTTC.

This clone was recorded only once. The chain recombines TRBV6-1 with TRBJ1-1; D not resolved. The CDR3 is 13 amino acids. V lost 6 bases, J lost 5 bases, and 13 bases lay in between. Germline lookup yields CDR1 MNHNS and CDR2 SASEGT. This chain's CDR3 is CASRMSSGTEAFF. In nucleotides, the CDR3 is TGTGCCAGCAGAATGAGTAGTGGTACTGAAGCTTTCTTT.

The chain links TRBV28 to TRBJ2-7; TRBD2 agrees at 7 bases. The CDR3 spans 16 residues. The germline gives CDR1 MDHEN, CDR2 SYDVKM. With V trimmed by 3 bases and J by 4 bases, 12 bases remained unmatched. CDR3 amino acids: CASSFMGRAGEYEQYF. The CDR3, as DNA: TGTGCCAGCAGTTTCATGGGCCGGGCGGGAGAGTACGAGCAGTACTTC.

This chain links TRBV19 with TRBJ1-5, with unresolved D. Germline assignment: CDR1 LNHDA and CDR2 SQIVND (reference sequence). This CDR3 spans 12 amino acids. The germline V and J ends were trimmed by 7 bases and 7 bases, with 11 bases remaining between them. CDR3 DNA sequence: TGTGCCAGTACCAAGGTGGGACAGCCCCAGCATTTT. Translating gives CASTKVGQPQHF.

As regards this clone: Given the absence of the conserved phenylalanine or tryptophan at the CDR3 end, a read error is likely. The chain is built from TRBV9 and TRBJ2-7; 9 bases match TRBD2. Germline lookup yields CDR1 SGDLS and CDR2 YYNGEE. V was clipped by 0 bases and J by 2 bases; unmatched bases: 3. The CDR3 covers 15 residues. The CDR3 loop reads CASSVGGRATYEQYS. CDR3 nucleotide sequence: TGTGCCAGCAGCGTAGGCGGGAGGGCCACCTACGAGCAGTACTCC.

The V call is TRBV10-2, the J call TRBJ2-5; D not certain. Judging by the DNA end, TRBJ2-7 fits better; the J call may be wrong. This CDR3 region has 12 residues. Per the germline V gene, CDR1 is WSHSY and CDR2 is SAAADI. This chain's CDR3 is CASSVTPDEQYF. In DNA form, the CDR3 reads TGCGCCAGCAGTGTGACCCCGGACGAGCAGTACTTC.

The chain couples TRBV6-4 to TRBJ2-1; D possibly corresponds to TRBD2 (5 bases). From germline, CDR1 is MRHNA and CDR2 SNTAGT. This CDR3 has 15 amino acids. V was trimmed by 0 bases and J by 9 bases, leaving 15 bases between them. This chain's CDR3 is CASSDSRNEGGEQFF. CDR3 DNA: TGTGCCAGCAGTGACTCGAGGAATGAGGGCGGTGAGCAGTTCTTC.

The rearrangement joins TRBV10-2 to TRBJ2-2; 12 bases align to TRBD2. CDR1 and CDR2 from the germline V gene are WSHSY and SAAADI. Germline trimming cut 11 bases from V and 7 bases from J; bases unmatched to any gene: 11. The length of the CDR3 is 15 residues. DNA of the CDR3: TGCGCCGGCCCGACTAGCGGGAGAGTTGGCGGGGAGCTGTTTTTT. This gives the protein CAGPTSGRVGGELFF.

The genes are TRBV27 and TRBJ1-1; D gene unclear. This CDR3 region has 13 residues. The germline V and J ends were trimmed by 3 bases and 2 bases, with 7 bases remaining between them. Germline V CDR1 and CDR2: MNHEY, SMNVEV (reference sequence). The CDR3 reads CASSFGINTEAFF. The CDR3 nucleotides read TGTGCCAGCAGTTTTGGCATTAACACTGAAGCTTTCTTT.

V usage is TRBV25-1 and J usage is TRBJ2-1; no clear D gene. Germline V gene data show CDR1 as MGHDK and CDR2 as SYGVNS. Trimming took off 5 bases at V and 4 bases at J, with 15 bases between the two ends. The CDR3 spans 15 residues. The CDR3 sequence is CASSTDPKLYNEQFF. The CDR3 coding sequence is TGTGCCAGCAGTACCGACCCGAAACTTTACAATGAGCAGTTCTTC. Combining the CDR3 with reference TRBV25-1 and TRBJ2-1 gives the whole variable domain EADIYQTPRYLVIGTGKKITLECSQTMGHDKMYWYQQDPGMELHLIHYSYGVNSTEKGDLSSESTVSRIRTEHFPLTLESARPSHTSQYLCASSTDPKLYNEQFFGPGTRLTVL.

The chain carries TRBV5-1 and TRBJ2-7; the D gene is possibly TRBD1 (6 bases). CDR3 length: 15 amino acids. CDR1 and CDR2 (germline): SGHRS, YFSETQ. V lost 1 base, J lost 0 bases, and 11 bases lay in between. The CDR3 region has the DNA TGCGCCAGCAGCTTGTTACAGGGTCTCTCCTACGAGCAGTACTTC. It is translated as CASSLLQGLSYEQYF.

The chain has TRBV25-1 and TRBJ2-5, with 9 bases lining up with TRBD1. The junction had 16 bases not matched to a gene; V was cut back by 6 bases and J by 5 bases. Looked up from germline, CDR1 is MGHDK and CDR2 is SYGVNS. CDR3 length: 17 amino acids. The CDR3 sequence: CASRPTAGTGRWETQYF. The CDR3 DNA reads TGTGCCAGCAGGCCAACGGCTGGGACAGGGCGTTGGGAGACCCAGTACTTC.

The V call is TRBV5-4, the J call TRBJ1-6; D remains ambiguous. Per the germline V gene, CDR1 is SGHNT and CDR2 is YYREEE (reference sequence). There are 13 residues in the CDR3. V was pared by 0 bases and J by 10 bases, with 8 bases between. CDR3 sequence reads: CASSLESESPLHF. CDR3 DNA sequence: TGTGCCAGCAGCTTGGAATCGGAGTCACCCCTCCACTTT.

In nucleotides, the CDR3 is TGTGCCAGCAGCTTGCGGGCCGGGAGTGGGCAAGAGACCCAGTACTTC. Amino acids: CASSLRAGSGQETQYF. This chain uses TRBV5-4 with TRBJ2-5; D may be TRBD2 (6 bases). The germline V and J ends were trimmed by 1 base and 2 bases, with 15 bases remaining between them. The CDR3 length is 16 residues. Germline assignment: CDR1 SGHNT and CDR2 YYREEE (reference sequence).

CDR3 bases: TGTGCCTTGGACGGGGGTCCCCTCGAGCAGTACTTC. The encoded protein is CALDGGPLEQYF. V is TRBV30 and J is TRBJ2-7; D perhaps matches TRBD2 (6 bases). CDR1 is GTSNPN and CDR2 is SVGIG in the germline V gene (reference sequence). The CDR3 contains 12 residues. V was shortened by 7 bases and J by 6 bases, with 16 bases between the two germline ends.

This rearrangement joins TRBV7-2 to TRBJ1-1; the D gene is possibly TRBD1 (5 bases). CDR3 length: 14 amino acids. The germline gives CDR1 SGHTA, CDR2 FQGNSA. Trimming pared 3 bases from V and 6 bases from J, leaving 14 bases between. Here the CDR3 DNA reads TGTGCCAGCAGCTTGCCCCTCGGAGGGGCTGAAGCTTTCTTT. Translated, it gives CASSLPLGGAEAFF.

The CDR3 region has the DNA TGTGCCTGGAGTGCCCTACTAGCGGGAGTGGGCAATGAGCAGTTCTTC. Protein sequence: CAWSALLAGVGNEQFF. The rearrangement joins TRBV30 to TRBJ2-1; 11 bases are a match to TRBD2. CDR1 and CDR2 from the germline V gene are GTSNPN and SVGIG (reference sequence). The CDR3 length is 16 residues. The junction had 8 bases not matched to a gene; V was cut back by 1 base and J by 6 bases.

This clone has a count of ten or more. The chain is built from TRBV7-3 and TRBJ1-1; 9 bases map to TRBD1. Looked up from germline, CDR1 is SGHTA and CDR2 is FQGTGA. The CDR3 runs to 15 residues. J was trimmed by 7 bases and V by 0 bases; bases with no gene match: 6. CDR3 in amino acids: CASSLTGQGLDEAFF. As DNA, the CDR3 is TGTGCCAGCAGCTTAACGGGACAGGGATTAGATGAAGCTTTCTTT.

The chain joins TRBV6-1 to TRBJ2-7; TRBD2 might be the D (5 bases). V was trimmed by 10 bases and J by 1 base, leaving 14 bases between them. In germline, CDR1 is MNHNS, CDR2 SASEGT. This CDR3 comprises 13 residues. The CDR3: CAIRRVGSYEQYF. As DNA, the CDR3 is TGTGCCATTAGGCGGGTAGGTTCCTACGAGCAGTACTTC.

V is TRBV10-3 and J is TRBJ2-1; TRBD2 agrees at 8 bases. This CDR3 spans 18 amino acids. CDR1 and CDR2 from the germline V gene are ENHRY and SYGVKD. J gave up 0 bases and V 6 bases, and 13 bases lay outside the gene matches. The CDR3 nucleotides are TGTGCCATCAGAACTAGCGGCAACGCCCCGGGCTCCTACAATGAGCAGTTCTTC. This gives the protein CAIRTSGNAPGSYNEQFF.